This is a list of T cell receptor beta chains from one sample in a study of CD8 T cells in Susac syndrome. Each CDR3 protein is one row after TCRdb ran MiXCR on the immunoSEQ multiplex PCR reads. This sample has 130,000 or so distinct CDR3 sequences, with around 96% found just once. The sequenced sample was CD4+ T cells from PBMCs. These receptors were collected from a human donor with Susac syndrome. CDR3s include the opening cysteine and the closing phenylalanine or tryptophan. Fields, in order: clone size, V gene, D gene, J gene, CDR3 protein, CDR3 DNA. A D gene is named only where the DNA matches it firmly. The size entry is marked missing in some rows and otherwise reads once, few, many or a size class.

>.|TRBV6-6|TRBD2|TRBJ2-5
CASSSSGIQETQYF
TGTGCCAGCAGCTCAAGCGGGATCCAAGAGACCCAGTACTTC
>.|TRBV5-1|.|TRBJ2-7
CASSLAVNYYEQYF
TGCGCCAGCAGCTTGGCTGTCAACTACTACGAGCAGTACTTC
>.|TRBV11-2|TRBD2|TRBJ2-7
CASSTLLAAHPYEQYF
TGTGCCAGCAGCACCCTACTAGCGGCTCACCCCTACGAGCAGTACTTC
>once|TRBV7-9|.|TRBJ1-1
CASSITEAFF
TGTGCCAGCAGTATTACTGAAGCTTTCTTT
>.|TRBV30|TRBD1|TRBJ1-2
CASPDRVDGYTF
TGTGCCTCCCCCGACAGGGTGGATGGCTACACCTTC
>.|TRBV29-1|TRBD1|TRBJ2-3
CSVRAGGGDTQYF
TGCAGCGTTCGGGCAGGGGGCGGAGATACGCAGTATTTT
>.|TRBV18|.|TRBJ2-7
CASSTGVKDYEQYF
TGTGCCAGCTCCACGGGTGTTAAGGACTACGAGCAGTACTTC
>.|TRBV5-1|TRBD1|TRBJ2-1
CASSPTGIEQFF
TGCGCCAGCAGCCCGACAGGGATTGAGCAGTTCTTC
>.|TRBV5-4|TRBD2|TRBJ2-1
CASSSLTSGRRDNEQFF
TGTGCCAGCAGCTCCCTTACTAGCGGGAGGAGGGACAATGAGCAGTTCTTC
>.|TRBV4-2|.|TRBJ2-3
CASSPPGRQGTDTQYF
TGTGCCAGCAGCCCCCCGGGGAGACAGGGCACAGATACGCAGTATTTT
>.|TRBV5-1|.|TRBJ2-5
CASTQDHPDKETQYF
TGCGCCAGCACTCAAGACCATCCCGATAAAGAGACCCAGTACTTC
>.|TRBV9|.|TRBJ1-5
CASSQAGVPNQPQHF
TGTGCCAGCAGCCAGGCTGGGGTACCAAATCAGCCCCAGCATTTT
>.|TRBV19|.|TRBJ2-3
CASSPTTDTQYF
TGTGCCAGTAGTCCTACCACAGATACGCAGTATTTT
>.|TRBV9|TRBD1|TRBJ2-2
CASSVEGQGRTGELFF
TGTGCCAGCAGCGTGGAAGGACAGGGGCGCACCGGGGAGCTGTTTTTT
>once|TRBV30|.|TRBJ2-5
CACGRPRETQYF
TGTGCCTGTGGACGGCCGAGAGAGACCCAGTACTTC
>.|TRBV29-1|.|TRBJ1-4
CSVEEGRLFF
TGCAGCGTTGAGGAGGGGAGGCTGTTTTTT
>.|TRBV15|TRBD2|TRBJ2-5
CATSRVQAGQETQYF
TGTGCCACCAGCAGAGTTCAAGCGGGACAAGAGACCCAGTACTTC
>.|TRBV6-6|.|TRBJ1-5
CASSPDKNSNQPQHF
TGTGCCAGCAGTCCCGACAAGAATAGCAATCAGCCCCAGCATTTT
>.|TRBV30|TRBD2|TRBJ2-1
CAWSVPGLAGGIVWSEQFF
TGTGCCTGGAGTGTCCCGGGACTAGCGGGAGGAATAGTGTGGAGTGAGCAGTTCTTC
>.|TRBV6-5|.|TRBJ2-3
CASSYSGIMDTQYF
TGTGCCAGCAGTTACTCGGGAATCATGGATACGCAGTATTTT
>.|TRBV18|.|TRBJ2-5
CASSSTTLQETQYF
TGTGCCAGCTCATCTACGACCCTCCAAGAGACCCAGTACTTC